A single sample is the source of the 23 T cell receptor beta chains below, sequenced in a study of CXCR3-negative and CXCR3-positive naive CD8 T cells. Whole-study findings and limits: Comparison of naive cells showed more hydrophobic TRB CDR3s in CXCR3-positive than in CXCR3-negative naive cells.

The TRB libraries of cDNA were built by UMI-labeled 5' RACE. TCRdb re-called the 5' RACE reads and catalogs CDR3 proteins one per entry, DNA excluded. Its table records 4,500 to 5,500 distinct CDR3 sequences. What these receptors recognize is not known. Input material: naive CXCR3+ CD8+ T cells from blood. Subset of the sample: CD45RO-CCR7+CD27+CD95- naive CD8+ T cells expressing CXCR3 (TNR3+). The receptors were gathered from a human donor in good health. Some clones in this sample may be carry-over from other donors' samples.

The chain carries TRBV5-1 and TRBJ1-1; with no DNA, the TCRdb D assignment of TRBD1 cannot be verified. Looked up from germline, CDR1 is SGHRS and CDR2 is YFSETQ. The CDR3 is 15 residues long. The CDR3 sequence is CASSRVQGQNTEAFF.

This clonotype is deemed medium-sized by its frequency. The CDR3 is CASSSPGHRGTQYF. The rearrangement joins TRBV11-2 to TRBJ2-5; the TCRdb D gene call, TRBD1, has no DNA to confirm it. In germline, CDR1 is SGHAT, CDR2 FQNNGV. This CDR3 has 14 amino acids.

V gene TRBV7-8 combines with J gene TRBJ2-3. The germline CDR1 and CDR2 sequences are SGHVS and FQNEAQ. The CDR3 loop spans 14 amino acids. The CDR3 protein is CASSLFYQTDTQYF.

By frequency, this clonotype is medium-sized. The chain recombines TRBV29-1 with TRBJ2-5; TCRdb selects TRBD1, and the lack of DNA leaves this call unchecked. This CDR3 contains 12 residues. In germline, CDR1 is SQVTM, CDR2 ANQGSEA. Here the CDR3 reads CSVEIQGRSQYF.

Judged by frequency, this clonotype is medium-sized. The genes are TRBV20-1 and TRBJ1-1; TCRdb's D gene call, TRBD1, goes unchecked for lack of DNA. The CDR3 consists of 14 residues. Germline V gene lookup returns CDR1 DFQATT and CDR2 SNEGSKA (reference sequence). CDR3 loop: CSEGGDSMNTEAFF.

Measured by frequency, this clonotype is medium-sized. The chain couples TRBV20-1 to TRBJ2-1; TCRdb's D gene call, TRBD1, goes unchecked for lack of DNA. The CDR3 is made up of 13 amino acids. CDR1 DFQATT and CDR2 SNEGSKA come from the germline V gene (reference sequence). The CDR3: CSARTPRYNEQFF.

The chain carries TRBV29-1 and TRBJ1-1. This CDR3 has 11 residues. Germline-derived CDR1 and CDR2 are SQVTM and ANQGSEA. CDR3 in amino acids: CSVNTNTEAFF.

This clonotype ranks as medium-sized in terms of frequency. V and J are TRBV6-2 or TRBV6-3 and TRBJ2-1; the D call of TRBD1 rests on TCRdb alone, since no DNA is present to check it. This CDR3 has 16 residues. Germline values: CDR1 MNHEY, CDR2 SVGEGT. CDR3 sequence reads: CASSPRQGALYNEQFF.

This sequence joins TRBV12-3 or TRBV12-4 and TRBJ2-3; no DNA is available, so the TRBD2 call from TCRdb remains unchecked. This CDR3 has 15 amino acids. The chain's CDR3 is CASSPAGAGTDTQYF.

V is TRBV18 and J is TRBJ2-1; checking the TCRdb D call of TRBD2 is not possible without DNA. The CDR3 is made up of 16 amino acids. Germline values: CDR1 KGHSH, CDR2 LQKENI. CDR3 sequence reads: CASSQTSGSSYNEQFF.

The V call is TRBV29-1, the J call TRBJ2-5. The CDR3 runs to 12 residues. CDR1 and CDR2 from the germline V gene are SQVTM and ANQGSEA. The CDR3 region is CSVPHLEETQYF.

This clonotype is labeled medium-sized based on frequency. V and J are TRBV11-2 and TRBJ2-1; the D call of TRBD1 rests on TCRdb alone, since no DNA is present to check it. There are 13 residues in the CDR3. CDR1 and CDR2 from the germline V gene are SGHAT and FQNNGV. The CDR3 here is CASSLAQVHEQFF.

The gene calls are TRBV9 and TRBJ2-3. This CDR3 comprises 14 residues. Germline values: CDR1 SGDLS, CDR2 YYNGEE. CDR3 sequence reads: CASSVEGSTDTQYF.

The chain has TRBV20-1 and TRBJ2-1; TCRdb picks TRBD1, but there is no DNA to check that call. Germline values: CDR1 DFQATT, CDR2 SNEGSKA (reference sequence). The CDR3 spans 15 residues. The CDR3 here is CSARDFPSLGDKQFF.

This clonotype shows up as medium-sized (0.01 to 0.1%) by frequency. The V gene is TRBV15, the J gene TRBJ1-5; there is no DNA to check the TCRdb D call of TRBD1. This CDR3 is built from 19 residues. Germline loops: CDR1 LNHNV, CDR2 YYDKDF (reference sequence). CDR3 region: CATSLDRDRVGYSNQPQHF.

This chain links TRBV4-1 with TRBJ2-1. The germline V gene encodes CDR1 MGHRA and CDR2 YSYEKL. There are 14 residues in the CDR3. CDR3 sequence: CASSQELVWDEQFF.

The chain has TRBV4-1 and TRBJ2-3; TCRdb's D gene call, TRBD2, goes unchecked for lack of DNA. The CDR3 length is 16 residues. The germline CDR1 and CDR2 sequences are MGHRA and YSYEKL. CDR3 in amino acids: CASSSRTSGGPDTQYF.

The chain carries TRBV7-8 and TRBJ2-3; TCRdb's D call, TRBD2, is unchecked because there is no DNA. This CDR3 comprises 16 residues. Germline CDR1 is SGHVS and CDR2 is FQNEAQ. CDR3 loop: CASSLVSPRGEITQYF.

The chain combines TRBV29-1 with TRBJ2-2; checking the TCRdb D call of TRBD1 is not possible without DNA. The germline V gene has CDR1 SQVTM and CDR2 ANQGSEA. This CDR3 is 14 amino acids long. The CDR3 sequence: CSVVGTGNTGELFF.

The V call is TRBV5-5, the J call TRBJ1-4. The CDR3 is made up of 17 amino acids. Germline values: CDR1 SGHKS, CDR2 YYEKEE (reference sequence). The CDR3 protein is CASSLASSGRVGEKLFF.

The chain employs TRBV4-1 and TRBJ2-1; absent DNA, TCRdb's TRBD1 call cannot be checked. The CDR3 extends over 17 amino acids. In germline, CDR1 is MGHRA, CDR2 YSYEKL. CDR3 protein: CARSADLRQGISNEQFF.

This clonotype is classed as medium-sized by frequency. V and J are TRBV29-1 and TRBJ1-1; absent DNA, TCRdb's TRBD1 call cannot be checked. The CDR3 length is 14 residues. Per germline, CDR1 SQVTM and CDR2 ANQGSEA. The CDR3 loop reads CSVEDPGRDTEAFF.

The chain couples TRBV29-1 to TRBJ2-7; there is no DNA to check the TCRdb D call of TRBD2. The germline CDR1 and CDR2 sequences are SQVTM and ANQGSEA. The CDR3 spans 14 residues. The CDR3 sequence: CSVELAGDNYEQYF.